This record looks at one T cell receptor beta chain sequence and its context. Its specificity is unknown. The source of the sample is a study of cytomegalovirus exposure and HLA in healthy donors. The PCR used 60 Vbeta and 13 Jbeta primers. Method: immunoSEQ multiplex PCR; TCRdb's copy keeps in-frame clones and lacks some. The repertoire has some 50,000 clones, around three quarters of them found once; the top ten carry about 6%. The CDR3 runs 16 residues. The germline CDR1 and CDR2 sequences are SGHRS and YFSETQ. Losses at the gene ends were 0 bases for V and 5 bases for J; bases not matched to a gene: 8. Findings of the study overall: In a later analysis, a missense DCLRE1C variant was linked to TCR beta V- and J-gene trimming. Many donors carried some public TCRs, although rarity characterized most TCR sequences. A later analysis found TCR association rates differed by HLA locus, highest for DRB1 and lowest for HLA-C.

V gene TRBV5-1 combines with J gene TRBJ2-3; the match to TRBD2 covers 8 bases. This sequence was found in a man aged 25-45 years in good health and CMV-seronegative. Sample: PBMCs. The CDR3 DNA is TGCGCCAGCAGCTTGGCGGACAGCGGGAGTATAGATACGCAGTATTTT. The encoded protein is CASSLADSGSIDTQYF.